These 27 T cell receptor beta chains originate from one sample sequenced in a study of a mutant IDH1 vaccine in newly diagnosed glioma. The repertoire was sequenced with immunoSEQ multiplex PCR; TCRdb's copy has only in-frame clones and lacks some. The sample records around 57,000 clones, roughly 80% being singletons. No cognate antigen is known for these TCRs. Time point specified: week 35, safety follow-up. The vaccine gave 300 ug of a 20-mer mutant IDH1 peptide subcutaneously per dose. The sequencing used PBMCs, collected from a glioma patient whose treatment included an IDH1 peptide vaccine. The receptor source for this set is a man younger than 45 with glioma.

The chain employs TRBV5-1 and TRBJ1-4, with D maybe TRBD1 (6 bases). V was trimmed by 0 bases and J by 9 bases, leaving 12 bases between them. Germline V CDR1 and CDR2: SGHRS, YFSETQ. CDR3 length equals 14 residues. The CDR3 is CASSLAKTGQKLFF. The CDR3 region has the DNA TGCGCCAGCAGCTTGGCCAAGACAGGCCAAAAACTGTTTTTT.

J is TRBJ2-1 and V is TRBV6-4; 7 positions agree with TRBD1. J was trimmed by 6 bases and V by 6 bases; bases with no gene match: 8. This CDR3 comprises 14 residues. In germline, CDR1 is MRHNA, CDR2 SNTAGT. DNA for the CDR3: TGTGCCAGCAGAACGACAGGGTCCGGCAATGAGCAGTTCTTC. It codes for CASRTTGSGNEQFF.

The V gene is TRBV7-9, the J gene TRBJ1-5, with 9 bases fitting TRBD1. This CDR3 contains 16 residues. The V gene's germline CDR1 is SEHNR and CDR2 FQNEAQ (reference sequence). V trimming: 5 bases; J trimming: 4 bases; junction bases outside the gene matches: 9. CDR3 nucleotide sequence: TGTGCCAGCAGCCCCGGCGGGACAGGGCGTAATCAGCCCCAGCATTTT. This encodes CASSPGGTGRNQPQHF.

This clone was counted between two and nine times. V is TRBV5-1 and J is TRBJ1-2; 8 nucleotides line up with TRBD1. The germline V gene encodes CDR1 SGHRS and CDR2 YFSETQ. The CDR3 is made up of 16 amino acids. With 4 bases clipped from V and 5 bases from J, the junction kept 13 bases outside the gene matches. The CDR3 reads CASSGGPTGADYGYTF. The CDR3 coding sequence is TGCGCCAGCAGCGGTGGCCCGACAGGGGCTGATTATGGCTACACCTTC.

This chain joins TRBV13 and TRBJ2-4; D may be TRBD2 (7 bases). This CDR3 spans 14 amino acids. V was trimmed by 5 bases and J by 9 bases, leaving 17 bases between them. Per the germline V gene, CDR1 is PRHDT and CDR2 is FYEKMQ (reference sequence). In DNA, the CDR3 is TGTGCCAGCAGCATACAATACAGGGAGGGCATTCAGTACTTC. Translation gives CASSIQYREGIQYF.

This clone was recorded only once. The J gene is TRBJ1-6, the V gene TRBV7-2, with D unresolved. The CDR3 sequence is 14 residues long. The germline V gene encodes CDR1 SGHTA and CDR2 FQGNSA. V lost 5 bases, J lost 3 bases, and 8 bases lay in between. The CDR3 nucleotides read TGTGCCAGCAGCCTCGGGTTCTATAATTCACCCCTCCACTTT. Translated, it gives CASSLGFYNSPLHF.

DNA of the CDR3: TGCGCCAGCAGCTATACGGGTCCTAACACCGGGGAGCTGTTTTTT. Its protein is CASSYTGPNTGELFF. The J gene is TRBJ2-2, the V gene TRBV5-1; D is undetermined. V lost 3 bases, J lost 2 bases, and 11 bases lay in between. The germline gives CDR1 SGHRS, CDR2 YFSETQ. This CDR3 is 15 amino acids long.

The chain couples TRBV15 to TRBJ1-1; possibly TRBD1 for D (6 bases). In germline, CDR1 is LNHNV, CDR2 YYDKDF (reference sequence). Trimming cost V 0 bases and J 11 bases, with 13 bases left between them. The CDR3 runs 13 residues. The CDR3 bases are TGTGCCACCAGCAGAGATTGGGGGGCGCTGGCTTTCTTT. Protein: CATSRDWGALAFF.

CDR3 loop: CASRAGTEKSPLHF. CDR3 DNA sequence: TGTGCCAGCAGGGCCGGGACAGAGAAATCACCCCTCCACTTT. The V call is TRBV6-1, the J call TRBJ1-6, with 7 bases identical to TRBD1. The CDR3 covers 14 residues. Losses at the gene ends were 6 bases for V and 10 bases for J; bases not matched to a gene: 9. Looked up from germline, CDR1 is MNHNS and CDR2 is SASEGT.

The V gene is TRBV4-1, the J gene TRBJ2-4; 7 nucleotides agree with TRBD2. The CDR3 runs to 17 residues. Germline V gene data show CDR1 as MGHRA and CDR2 as YSYEKL. Germline trimming cut 0 bases from V and 1 base from J; bases unmatched to any gene: 6. This CDR3 reads CASSQDSDGGAKNIQYF. In DNA form, the CDR3 reads TGCGCCAGCAGCCAAGACTCCGACGGGGGGGCCAAAAACATTCAGTACTTC.

This chain uses TRBV7-9 with TRBJ1-3, with a possible D match to TRBD1 (5 bases). The CDR3 contains 17 residues. Germline V gene data show CDR1 as SEHNR and CDR2 as FQNEAQ (reference sequence). Deletions cut 3 bases from V and 0 bases from J, with 15 bases between. The CDR3 sequence: CASSLWGRGLSGNTIYF. DNA for the CDR3: TGTGCCAGCAGCTTGTGGGGACGGGGTCTCTCTGGAAACACCATATATTTT. The full variable domain, completed using reference TRBV7-9 and TRBJ1-3, is DTGVSQNPRHKITKRGQNVTFRCDPISEHNRLYWYRQTLGQGPEFLTYFQNEAQLEKSRLLSDRFSAERPKGSFSTLEIQRTEQGDSAMYLCASSLWGRGLSGNTIYFGEGSWLTVV.

By frequency in the sample, this clone is medium-sized. The chain links TRBV28 to TRBJ1-5; 7 positions agree with TRBD1. In germline, CDR1 is MDHEN, CDR2 SYDVKM. CDR3 length: 15 amino acids. The junction had 13 bases not matched to a gene; V was cut back by 5 bases and J by 9 bases. In DNA, the CDR3 is TGTGCCAGCAGTACTCCTGGGACAGCCAAAGGGCCCCAGCATTTT. As protein: CASSTPGTAKGPQHF.

This clone was observed a single time. The CDR3 region is CASSKGQGTYEQYF. CDR3 nucleotides: TGTGCCAGCAGCAAGGGACAGGGAACCTACGAGCAGTACTTC. The rearrangement joins TRBV28 to TRBJ2-7, with 9 bases identical to TRBD1. V was pared by 6 bases and J by 2 bases, with 5 bases of the junction left unmatched. The germline V gene encodes CDR1 MDHEN and CDR2 SYDVKM. The CDR3 length is 14 residues.

V gene TRBV6-5 combines with J gene TRBJ2-2; D is possibly TRBD1 (5 bases). V gave up 1 base and J gave up 6 bases, with 12 bases separating them. Germline-derived CDR1 and CDR2 are MNHEY and SVGAGI. This CDR3 contains 15 residues. The CDR3 spells CASSYFPQGSGELFF. Here the CDR3 DNA reads TGTGCCAGCAGTTACTTCCCCCAGGGCTCCGGGGAGCTGTTTTTT.

This sequence joins TRBV15 and TRBJ2-7; TRBD1 matches 8 bases. J was trimmed by 6 bases and V by 3 bases; bases with no gene match: 4. In germline, CDR1 is LNHNV, CDR2 YYDKDF (reference sequence). The CDR3 sequence is 13 residues long. The CDR3 here is CATSSDRGSEQYF. CDR3 nucleotide sequence: TGTGCCACCAGCAGTGACAGGGGAAGCGAGCAGTACTTC.

This clone was counted a single time. V usage is TRBV7-9 and J usage is TRBJ2-7; no firm D call. With 0 bases removed from V and 6 bases from J, the gap between germline ends came to 9 bases. This CDR3 contains 13 residues. Germline CDR1 reads SEHNR; CDR2 reads FQNEAQ (reference sequence). CDR3 nucleotides: TGTGCCAGCAGCTTAGCAAATAGAGGCGAGCAGTACTTC. Protein: CASSLANRGEQYF.

The chain combines TRBV7-8 with TRBJ2-5; D perhaps matches TRBD2 (6 bases). The ends were cut back, 3 bases at V and 4 bases at J, with 18 bases in the middle. From germline, CDR1 is SGHVS and CDR2 FQNEAQ. CDR3 length: 16 residues. The DNA of the CDR3 is TGTGCCAGCAGCTTGGGGGATCGGGGGTTGTCAGAGACCCAGTACTTC. Amino acid sequence: CASSLGDRGLSETQYF.

The rearrangement uses TRBV19 and TRBJ1-1; D uncertain. Per germline, CDR1 LNHDA and CDR2 SQIVND (reference sequence). The CDR3 length is 12 residues. The V and J ends lost 3 bases and 3 bases respectively, with 5 bases between them. For the CDR3, the DNA is TGTGCCAGTAGTATTGGGCACACTGAAGCTTTCTTT. It translates to CASSIGHTEAFF.

The J gene is TRBJ2-7, the V gene TRBV5-6; D remains ambiguous. The germline V and J ends were trimmed by 2 bases and 2 bases, with 5 bases remaining between them. The CDR3 has 12 amino acids. Looked up from germline, CDR1 is SGHDT and CDR2 is YYEEEE. CDR3: CASSFIAYEQYF. The CDR3 DNA is TGTGCCAGCAGCTTCATAGCCTACGAGCAGTACTTC. The variable domain in full, with the rest retrieved from reference TRBV5-6 and TRBJ2-7, is DAGVTQSPTHLIKTRGQQVTLRCSPKSGHDTVSWYQQALGQGPQFIFQYYEEEERQRGNFPDRFSGHQFPNYSSELNVNALLLGDSALYLCASSFIAYEQYFGPGTRLTVT.

This clone was detected only a few times. The rearrangement joins TRBV19 to TRBJ1-6, with TRBD1 identical over 7 bases. The CDR3 covers 13 residues. The germline gives CDR1 LNHDA, CDR2 SQIVND (reference sequence). J was trimmed by 7 bases and V by 9 bases; bases with no gene match: 6. The CDR3 reads CASKGQLNSPLHF. As DNA, the CDR3 is TGTGCCAGCAAGGGACAGTTAAATTCACCCCTCCACTTT.

The gene calls are TRBV19 and TRBJ2-5; TRBD2 matches at 7 bases. This CDR3 is built from 12 residues. From germline, CDR1 is LNHDA and CDR2 SQIVND (reference sequence). V was pared by 1 base and J by 7 bases, with 0 bases of the junction left unmatched. The DNA for the CDR3 is TGTGCCAGTAGTATAGGGGAGGGGACCCAGTACTTC. Protein: CASSIGEGTQYF.

This chain uses TRBV5-8 with TRBJ1-1; D ambiguous. V lost 6 bases to trimming and J lost 3 bases, with 12 bases between them. Germline V CDR1 and CDR2: SGHTS, YDEGEE. The CDR3 extends over 13 amino acids. CDR3 nucleotide sequence: TGTGCCAGCATATTATCCGGGGACACTGAAGCTTTCTTT. Encoded protein: CASILSGDTEAFF.

The chain is built from TRBV9 and TRBJ1-3; D unresolved. This CDR3 comprises 16 residues. Deletions cut 0 bases from V and 0 bases from J, with 10 bases between. In germline, CDR1 is SGDLS, CDR2 YYNGEE. The CDR3 DNA follows: TGTGCCAGCAGCGTAGAGGGCAGGAGCTCTGGAAACACCATATATTTT. It codes for CASSVEGRSSGNTIYF.

This chain joins TRBV2 and TRBJ1-6; 8 bases are shared with TRBD1. Germline V gene sequence: CDR1 SNHLY, CDR2 FYNNEI. The V gene end was trimmed by 7 bases and the J gene end by 1 base; junction bases not matched to a gene: 3. The CDR3 length is 15 residues. This CDR3 reads CASKQGDSYNSPLHF. CDR3 nucleotide sequence: TGTGCCAGCAAACAGGGGGATTCCTATAATTCACCCCTCCACTTT.

The genes are TRBV5-5 and TRBJ1-1, with 8 bases lining up with TRBD1. Germline CDR1 and CDR2: SGHKS and YYEKEE (reference sequence). With 1 base clipped from V and 6 bases from J, the junction kept 8 bases outside the gene matches. The CDR3 contains 15 residues. CDR3 DNA sequence: TGTGCCAGCAGCTTGCTACAGGGGGTAAGGGCTGAAGCTTTCTTT. Residues: CASSLLQGVRAEAFF.

This chain links TRBV5-8 with TRBJ1-1, with D possibly being TRBD1 (5 bases). V lost 4 bases to trimming and J lost 0 bases, with 16 bases between them. The germline CDR1 and CDR2 sequences are SGHTS and YDEGEE. This CDR3 is 16 amino acids long. CDR3 coding DNA: TGTGCCAGCAGCCCCTGGGGGGTGGTCATGAACACTGAAGCTTTCTTT. Protein product: CASSPWGVVMNTEAFF.

The rearrangement links TRBV5-6 to TRBJ1-4; the match to TRBD1 covers 7 bases. In germline, CDR1 is SGHDT, CDR2 YYEEEE. V shed 7 bases, J shed 7 bases, and the junction held 10 bases outside the gene matches. CDR3 length: 14 residues. The CDR3, as DNA: TGTGCCAGCTCAAGAAGAGGGGGCAGTGAAAAACTGTTTTTT. Protein: CASSRRGGSEKLFF.